This T cell receptor (beta chain) derives from a study of blood T cell repertoires in COVID-19. Study-wide background: PBMCs, B-cell-depleted T cells, or T cells were the source of the cDNA or gDNA that made up the material.

Original data processing: Reference gene primers were amplified, and this amplification served to estimate nucleated cell counts. Clones were sequenced by immunoSEQ multiplex PCR, and TCRdb holds only the in-frame ones, with some missing. V, J and clone size reflect that table, while D and trimming were determined from the DNA. Here the sample spans 250,000 or so clones, 70% to 90% being singletons. The CDR3 length is 14 residues. Between the trimmed V and J ends, which lost 3 bases and 5 bases, there was a span of 13 bases. The germline V gene has CDR1 KGHSH and CDR2 LQKENI. Notes on this clone: Other DNA sequences in the same sample also yield this CDR3.

The sample comprised peripheral blood. This clonotype was sampled from a woman aged 40 to 50 who had recovered from COVID-19. This sequence joins TRBV18 and TRBJ1-1; unclear D gene. CDR3 residues: CASSPRTGGTEAFF. The CDR3 DNA sequence: TGTGCCAGCTCACCCCGGACGGGCGGGACTGAAGCTTTCTTT. Using reference TRBV18 and TRBJ1-1 for the parts outside the CDR3, the full variable domain is NAGVMQNPRHLVRRRGQEARLRCSPMKGHSHVYWYRQLPEEGLKFMVYLQKENIIDESGMPKERFSAEFPKEGPSILRIQQVVRGDSAAYFCASSPRTGGTEAFFGQGTRLTVV.